A single sample gave rise to the 30 T cell receptor beta chains below, sequenced in a study of siplizumab effects on memory and regulatory T cells. Produced via immunoSEQ multiplex PCR; TCRdb's table is partial and in-frame only. The table lists 60,000 or so clones, 80% to 95% of them singletons. The source material was CD8+ T cells sorted from blood. The source is a human donor in good health.

The chain couples TRBV7-3 to TRBJ2-3; 7 nucleotides agree with TRBD2. The CDR3 is 15 amino acids. The V gene's germline CDR1 is SGHTA and CDR2 FQGTGA. J gave up 1 base and V 5 bases, and 6 bases lay outside the gene matches. CDR3 coding DNA: TGTGCCAGCAGCGACACTAGCGACCGCACAGATACGCAGTATTTT. Its protein product is CASSDTSDRTDTQYF. The entire variable domain, with the rest obtained from reference TRBV7-3 and TRBJ2-3, is as follows: GAGVSQTPSNKVTEKGKYVELRCDPISGHTALYWYRQSLGQGPEFLIYFQGTGAADDSGLPNDRFFAVRPEGSVSTLKIQRTERGDSAVYLCASSDTSDRTDTQYFGPGTRLTVL.

This clone was seen a single time. The chain couples TRBV29-1 to TRBJ2-7; D remains unclear. Trimming cost V 6 bases and J 0 bases, with 9 bases left between them. This CDR3 has 12 residues. The germline V gene has CDR1 SQVTM and CDR2 ANQGSEA. The CDR3 region is CSVGSSSYEQYF. In DNA, the CDR3 is TGCAGCGTAGGGTCTTCCTCCTACGAGCAGTACTTC.

The rearrangement joins TRBV7-9 to TRBJ2-1, with unresolved D. The V end lost 4 bases, the J end lost 6 bases, and 4 bases lay between the germline ends. The CDR3 has 11 amino acids. Germline V CDR1 and CDR2: SEHNR, FQNEAQ (reference sequence). The CDR3: CASSSSNEQFF. The CDR3 DNA reads as TGTGCCAGCAGCTCTTCCAATGAGCAGTTCTTC.

In this sample, this clone turned up once. J is TRBJ1-5 and V is TRBV15; a weak D match, TRBD1 (5 bases). The ends were cut back, 1 base at V and 9 bases at J, with 13 bases in the middle. In germline, CDR1 is LNHNV, CDR2 YYDKDF (reference sequence). The CDR3 sequence is 14 residues long. The CDR3 sequence: CATSRVLFGGPQHF. CDR3 nucleotide sequence: TGTGCCACCAGCAGAGTCCTTTTTGGGGGGCCCCAGCATTTT. Based on the CDR3 plus reference TRBV15 and TRBJ1-5, the full variable domain is DAMVIQNPRYQVTQFGKPVTLSCSQTLNHNVMYWYQQKSSQAPKLLFHYYDKDFNNEADTPDNFQSRRPNTSFCFLDIRSPGLGDTAMYLCATSRVLFGGPQHFGDGTRLSIL.

This sequence joins TRBV6-5 and TRBJ2-1; 8 bases map to TRBD1. Looked up from germline, CDR1 is MNHEY and CDR2 is SVGAGI. There are 15 residues in the CDR3. V lost 5 bases to trimming and J lost 4 bases; unmatched junction nucleotides: 7. The CDR3 sequence is CASSRGRGPYNEQFF. CDR3 nucleotides: TGTGCCAGCAGTCGGGGCAGGGGGCCTTACAATGAGCAGTTCTTC.

The CDR3 nucleotides read TGTGCCAGCGGACCGGGACAGGGGGCGTCCGATACGCAGTATTTT. Encoded protein: CASGPGQGASDTQYF. V gene TRBV7-3 combines with J gene TRBJ2-3; 12 positions agree with TRBD1. There are 15 residues in the CDR3. J gave up 6 bases and V 8 bases, and 9 bases lay outside the gene matches. Germline CDR1 and CDR2: SGHTA and FQGTGA.

The chain recombines TRBV7-2 with TRBJ2-1, with D possibly being TRBD1 or TRBD2 (5 bases each). Germline V gene lookup returns CDR1 SGHTA and CDR2 FQGNSA. The germline V and J ends were trimmed by 5 bases and 5 bases, with 10 bases remaining between them. CDR3 length: 13 residues. The CDR3 DNA reads as TGTGCCAGCAGCGAAGGGACCCACAATGAGCAGTTCTTC. Encoded protein: CASSEGTHNEQFF.

DNA for the CDR3: TGTGCCAGCAGTGTGTCGGGAGTGGGGTACGAGCAGTACTTC. It is translated as CASSVSGVGYEQYF. The chain has TRBV2 and TRBJ2-7; perhaps TRBD2 as D (6 bases). The CDR3 extends over 14 amino acids. Trimming stripped 4 bases from V and 4 bases from J, with 14 bases between. Germline loops: CDR1 SNHLY, CDR2 FYNNEI.

The CDR3 region is CASSLGRGNQPQHF. Written as DNA, the CDR3 is TGTGCCAGCAGCTTAGGACGGGGAAATCAGCCCCAGCATTTT. V gene TRBV7-6 combines with J gene TRBJ1-5; D not resolved. This CDR3 contains 14 residues. Trimming pared 1 base from V and 4 bases from J, leaving 8 bases between. Germline V gives CDR1 SGHVS, CDR2 FNYEAQ.

V is TRBV4-2 and J is TRBJ1-2; the match to TRBD1 covers 7 bases. CDR3 size: 12 residues. V lost 4 bases to trimming and J lost 7 bases; unmatched junction nucleotides: 3. The germline CDR1 and CDR2 sequences are LGHNA and YNFKEQ. CDR3 loop: CASSLNRGGYTF. DNA for the CDR3: TGTGCCAGCAGCCTTAACAGGGGTGGCTACACCTTC.

A word on this clone: Other DNA sequences in the sample encode the same CDR3. The rearrangement uses TRBV27 and TRBJ2-6, with D unclear. The germline V and J ends were trimmed by 3 bases and 1 base, with 1 base remaining between them. CDR1 and CDR2 (germline): MNHEY, SMNVEV (reference sequence). The CDR3 has 13 residues. CDR3 DNA sequence: TGTGCCAGCAGTTTGTCTGGGGCCAACGTCCTGACTTTC. As protein: CASSLSGANVLTF. The full variable domain, with the rest looked up from reference TRBV27 and TRBJ2-6, is EAQVTQNPRYLITVTGKKLTVTCSQNMNHEYMSWYRQDPGLGLRQIYYSMNVEVTDKGDVPEGYKVSRKEKRNFPLILESPSPNQTSLYFCASSLSGANVLTFGAGSRLTVL.

The gene calls are TRBV2 and TRBJ1-2; D not resolved. V shed 7 bases and J shed 7 bases, with 10 bases lying between them. The germline CDR1 and CDR2 sequences are SNHLY and FYNNEI. There are 11 residues in the CDR3. The CDR3 here is CASTGDGGYTF. The CDR3 bases are TGTGCCAGCACTGGGGATGGTGGCTACACCTTC.

This clone was found once. This chain connects TRBV27 to TRBJ2-7; tentative D call: TRBD1 (5 bases). The CDR3 is 12 amino acids. Trimming took off 5 bases at V and 5 bases at J, with 10 bases between the two ends. Germline CDR1 MNHEY, CDR2 SMNVEV (reference sequence). The chain's CDR3 is CASSLTGHEQYF. CDR3 DNA: TGTGCCAGCAGTCTAACAGGTCACGAGCAGTACTTC.

The gene calls are TRBV19 and TRBJ2-7; 7 nucleotides match TRBD1. This CDR3 is 13 amino acids long. The V segment lost 6 bases and the J segment 4 bases; nucleotides outside the gene matches: 6. Germline V gene sequence: CDR1 LNHDA, CDR2 SQIVND (reference sequence). This CDR3 reads CASSRKQGYEQYF. The CDR3 DNA sequence: TGTGCCAGTAGCAGGAAACAGGGGTACGAGCAGTACTTC.

This clone was seen at least ten times. As DNA, the CDR3 is TGCAGCGTTGAAAAAAGCGTAAGCTCCTACAATGAGCAGTTCTTC. It is translated as CSVEKSVSSYNEQFF. The chain joins TRBV29-1 to TRBJ2-1; no clear D gene. The CDR3 covers 15 residues. Germline V gene data show CDR1 as SQVTM and CDR2 as ANQGSEA. The V end lost 2 bases, the J end lost 0 bases, and 11 bases lay between the germline ends.

The genes are TRBV5-3 and TRBJ2-5; perhaps TRBD2 as D (6 bases). TRBV5-3 has ORF status, its function being uncertain. This CDR3 is 14 amino acids long. Trimming left V 4 bases short and J 4 bases short, with 14 bases between. The DNA of the CDR3 is TGTGCCAGAAGCGGCGGGATCTCTGTAGAGACCCAGTACTTC. It codes for CARSGGISVETQYF.

The chain links TRBV30 to TRBJ1-4, with 12 bases aligning to TRBD1. This CDR3 contains 15 residues. The V segment lost 4 bases and the J segment 7 bases; nucleotides outside the gene matches: 7. Germline V gene lookup returns CDR1 GTSNPN and CDR2 SVGIG (reference sequence). The CDR3 protein is CAWTKGTGGLEKLFF. As DNA, the CDR3 is TGTGCCTGGACCAAAGGGACAGGGGGCCTTGAAAAACTGTTTTTT.

The chain is built from TRBV9 and TRBJ2-7; 7 bases map to TRBD2. There are 15 residues in the CDR3. Germline V lookup: CDR1 SGDLS, CDR2 YYNGEE. V shed 0 bases and J 3 bases; nucleotides not matched to a gene: 6. The DNA for the CDR3 is TGTGCCAGCAGCGTAGAGGCGGGCGGGAGCTACGAGCAGTACTTC. Amino acids: CASSVEAGGSYEQYF. The full variable domain, in which reference TRBV9 and TRBJ2-7 provide the parts outside the CDR3, is DSGVTQTPKHLITATGQRVTLRCSPRSGDLSVYWYQQSLDQGLQFLIQYYNGEERAKGNILERFSAQQFPDLHSELNLSSLELGDSALYFCASSVEAGGSYEQYFGPGTRLTVT.

The chain combines TRBV9 with TRBJ2-7; 15 bases map to TRBD2. The CDR3 is made up of 14 amino acids. The V gene end was trimmed by 3 bases and the J gene end by 7 bases; junction bases not matched to a gene: 2. Per germline, CDR1 SGDLS and CDR2 YYNGEE. The CDR3 sequence is CASSAGTSGREQYF. DNA of the CDR3: TGTGCCAGCAGCGCGGGGACTAGCGGGAGGGAGCAGTACTTC.

The chain carries TRBV27 and TRBJ2-3; TRBD1 matches at 7 bases. The CDR3 runs 15 residues. After removal of 7 bases from V and 2 bases from J, the junction contained 9 bases not matched to a gene. CDR1 MNHEY and CDR2 SMNVEV come from the germline V gene (reference sequence). The CDR3 reads CASIPGQSYTDTQYF. The CDR3 bases are TGTGCCAGCATTCCGGGACAGAGTTACACAGATACGCAGTATTTT.

The chain recombines TRBV19 with TRBJ2-7, with 7 nucleotides matching TRBD2. Losses at the gene ends were 3 bases for V and 2 bases for J; bases not matched to a gene: 1. The CDR3 covers 13 residues. Germline V lookup: CDR1 LNHDA, CDR2 SQIVND (reference sequence). The CDR3 DNA reads TGTGCCAGTAGTATGAGCGGGACCTACGAGCAGTACTTC. Encoded protein: CASSMSGTYEQYF. The whole variable domain, remainder taken from reference TRBV19 and TRBJ2-7, is DGGITQSPKYLFRKEGQNVTLSCEQNLNHDAMYWYRQDPGQGLRLIYYSQIVNDFQKGDIAEGYSVSREKKESFPLTVTSAQKNPTAFYLCASSMSGTYEQYFGPGTRLTVT.

The table lists this clone with a count of one. The chain joins TRBV7-3 to TRBJ2-1, with a tentative D call TRBD2 (5 bases). The CDR3 is made up of 16 amino acids. Trimming cost V 3 bases and J 0 bases, with 12 bases left between them. The germline CDR1 and CDR2 sequences are SGHTA and FQGTGA. This chain's CDR3 is CASSFGGRSSYNEQFF. The CDR3, as DNA: TGTGCCAGCAGCTTCGGCGGGCGGAGCTCCTACAATGAGCAGTTCTTC.

The chain has TRBV5-6 and TRBJ2-7; either TRBD1 or TRBD2 may supply D (6 bases each). CDR1 is SGHDT and CDR2 is YYEEEE in the germline V gene. The length of the CDR3 is 13 residues. Trimming stripped 1 base from V and 5 bases from J, with 10 bases between. The CDR3 reads CASSLWGADEQYF. CDR3 nucleotide sequence: TGTGCCAGCAGCTTGTGGGGGGCCGACGAGCAGTACTTC.

The chain combines TRBV29-1 with TRBJ1-2; TRBD1 agrees at 9 bases. V dropped 1 base and J dropped 4; count of bases not matched to a gene: 13. This CDR3 is built from 17 residues. The germline gives CDR1 SQVTM, CDR2 ANQGSEA. CDR3 DNA sequence: TGCAGCGTTGAAGTGGGATCCCGGGACAGGGACCCCTATGGCTACACCTTC. Its translation is CSVEVGSRDRDPYGYTF.

The gene calls are TRBV9 and TRBJ2-3; maybe TRBD2 (8 bases). Germline V gives CDR1 SGDLS, CDR2 YYNGEE. The CDR3 length is 17 residues. V was shortened by 4 bases and J by 3 bases, with 21 bases between the two germline ends. CDR3 nucleotides: TGTGCCAGCAGCCCAGGGGGGTTGCGGGAGGTGACAGATACGCAGTATTTT. Its translation is CASSPGGLREVTDTQYF.

The V gene is TRBV7-9, the J gene TRBJ1-5; D ambiguous. CDR1 is SEHNR and CDR2 is FQNEAQ in the germline V gene (reference sequence). The CDR3 consists of 16 residues. V lost 1 base, J lost 1 base, and 11 bases lay in between. This CDR3 is CASSLGGVKSNQPQHF. The CDR3 DNA follows: TGTGCCAGCAGCTTAGGAGGAGTGAAGAGCAATCAGCCCCAGCATTTT.

This sequence joins TRBV9 and TRBJ1-2; no definite D call. The CDR3 spans 16 residues. Germline V gene sequence: CDR1 SGDLS, CDR2 YYNGEE. Trimming took 3 bases from V and 1 from J, leaving 16 bases between them. The CDR3 sequence: CASSDALGGLNYGYTF. The CDR3 DNA sequence: TGTGCCAGCAGCGACGCATTAGGCGGGCTTAACTATGGCTACACCTTC.

This chain links TRBV9 with TRBJ2-3; 8 bases fit TRBD2. Looked up from germline, CDR1 is SGDLS and CDR2 is YYNGEE. The CDR3 has 15 amino acids. Germline trimming cut 0 bases from V and 3 bases from J; bases unmatched to any gene: 3. Here the CDR3 reads CASSVAAGETDTQYF. CDR3 bases: TGTGCCAGCAGCGTAGCAGCGGGAGAGACAGATACGCAGTATTTT. Based on the CDR3 plus reference TRBV9 and TRBJ2-3, the full variable domain is DSGVTQTPKHLITATGQRVTLRCSPRSGDLSVYWYQQSLDQGLQFLIQYYNGEERAKGNILERFSAQQFPDLHSELNLSSLELGDSALYFCASSVAAGETDTQYFGPGTRLTVL.

V usage is TRBV7-9 and J usage is TRBJ1-1; D is unclear. Per the germline V gene, CDR1 is SEHNR and CDR2 is FQNEAQ (reference sequence). CDR3 size: 12 residues. The germline V and J ends were trimmed by 1 base and 8 bases, with 8 bases remaining between them. CDR3 residues: CASSLGFGEAFF. As DNA, the CDR3 is TGTGCCAGCAGCTTAGGGTTTGGGGAAGCTTTCTTT. Looking up the rest from reference TRBV7-9 and TRBJ1-1 gives the full variable domain: DTGVSQNPRHKITKRGQNVTFRCDPISEHNRLYWYRQTLGQGPEFLTYFQNEAQLEKSRLLSDRFSAERPKGSFSTLEIQRTEQGDSAMYLCASSLGFGEAFFGQGTRLTVV.

V and J are TRBV6-5 and TRBJ2-7, with D maybe TRBD2 (6 bases). Looked up from germline, CDR1 is MNHEY and CDR2 is SVGAGI. The CDR3 has 13 residues. V lost 5 bases and J lost 0, with 8 bases in between. The CDR3 is CASSGGNSYEQYF. Here the CDR3 DNA reads TGTGCCAGCAGTGGAGGGAACTCCTACGAGCAGTACTTC.